The 14 T cell receptor beta chains reported below all come from one sample, sequenced in a study of cytomegalovirus exposure and HLA in healthy donors (TCRdb year 2017). To prepare the library, the immunoSEQ multiplex PCR assay was applied. A mixture of 60 forward primers for TCR Vbeta segments and 13 reverse primers for TCR Jbeta segments was used in the multiplex PCR. This is the immuneACCESS table as TCRdb keeps it, with only in-frame sequences that have V and J called. A part of the clones is gone; compared with another copy, unresolved V genes explain less than half, and the rest is unexplained. This sample holds about 89,000 clones; roughly four fifths were observed only once. The ten most abundant clones make up 3.5% to 4.5% of the sample. The source material was PBMCs. All receptors come from a man aged 30 to 45 in good health and CMV-seronegative.

V gene TRBV19 combines with J gene TRBJ2-1; 7 bases are shared with TRBD2. Trimming removed 5 bases from V and 8 bases from J; junction bases left unmatched: 6. Germline lookup yields CDR1 LNHDA and CDR2 SQIVND (reference sequence). The CDR3 consists of 13 residues. Here the CDR3 reads CASSGTGGDEQFF. DNA of the CDR3: TGTGCCAGTAGTGGGACGGGAGGCGATGAGCAGTTCTTC.

This clone came up a few times. This chain joins TRBV6-1 and TRBJ1-5, with 8 positions matching TRBD1. With 4 bases clipped from V and 0 bases from J, the junction kept 5 bases outside the gene matches. Per germline, CDR1 MNHNS and CDR2 SASEGT. CDR3 length: 16 amino acids. CDR3 coding DNA: TGTGCCAGCAGTGGACAGGGGACTTATAGCAATCAGCCCCAGCATTTT. The encoded protein is CASSGQGTYSNQPQHF.

This clone was recorded a few times. V gene TRBV7-9 combines with J gene TRBJ2-7; 13 bases map to TRBD2. CDR3 length equals 16 residues. V lost 5 bases to trimming and J lost 3 bases; unmatched junction nucleotides: 7. Germline CDR1 and CDR2: SEHNR and FQNEAQ (reference sequence). For the CDR3, the DNA is TGTGCCAGCAGCCTTACTAGCGGGGGGGAGGTCTACGAGCAGTACTTC. Translated, it gives CASSLTSGGEVYEQYF.

The chain has TRBV18 and TRBJ2-7; weak D call: TRBD1 (6 bases). This CDR3 comprises 15 residues. The germline V gene has CDR1 KGHSH and CDR2 LQKENI. Trimming stripped 0 bases from V and 5 bases from J, with 14 bases between. In DNA, the CDR3 is TGTGCCAGCTCACCACCCGCTGGGGGACATGACGAGCAGTACTTC. Its protein is CASSPPAGGHDEQYF.

As for this clone: Distinct nucleotide sequences in the sample also encode this CDR3. The chain couples TRBV2 to TRBJ1-1; D is ambiguous. This CDR3 is built from 13 residues. Germline V CDR1 and CDR2: SNHLY, FYNNEI. V lost 4 bases and J lost 6, with 12 bases in between. The CDR3 nucleotides read TGTGCCAGCAGTGTAGGTGCGGGCCCTGAAGCTTTCTTT. It translates to CASSVGAGPEAFF.

The rearrangement links TRBV9 to TRBJ2-2; weak D call: TRBD2 (5 bases). The CDR3 has 16 residues. V was trimmed by 0 bases and J by 5 bases, leaving 14 bases between them. Germline lookup yields CDR1 SGDLS and CDR2 YYNGEE. CDR3 nucleotides: TGTGCCAGCAGCGTAGCTCTGGGAGAACAGACCGGGGAGCTGTTTTTT. Encoded protein: CASSVALGEQTGELFF.

The chain links TRBV30 to TRBJ1-2; D gene uncertain. Germline CDR1 GTSNPN, CDR2 SVGIG (reference sequence). The V gene lost 4 bases and the J gene lost 0 bases, with 18 bases spanning the gap. The CDR3 is 16 residues long. This CDR3 reads CAWNGRSGAANYGYTF. CDR3 nucleotides: TGTGCCTGGAACGGTCGGAGTGGAGCGGCTAACTATGGCTACACCTTC.

There are a few counts of this clone. This chain joins TRBV6-1 and TRBJ2-3; D call uncertain. Trimming left V 1 base short and J 0 bases short, with 5 bases between. Germline assignment: CDR1 MNHNS and CDR2 SASEGT. There are 14 residues in the CDR3. CDR3 residues: CASSEDPSTDTQYF. The CDR3 bases are TGTGCCAGCAGTGAAGATCCTAGCACAGATACGCAGTATTTT.

The chain links TRBV4-3 to TRBJ2-1; TRBD2 matches at 10 bases. The CDR3 extends over 16 amino acids. The J segment lost 3 bases and the V segment lost 2 bases, leaving 4 bases of the junction unmatched. Germline CDR1 reads LGHNA; CDR2 reads YSLEER. CDR3 protein: CASSQRSGGDYNEQFF. CDR3 sequence (DNA): TGCGCCAGCAGCCAACGGAGCGGGGGGGACTACAATGAGCAGTTCTTC.

The chain links TRBV18 to TRBJ1-5; TRBD1 aligns across 8 bases. Germline CDR1 KGHSH, CDR2 LQKENI. The ends lost 2 bases at V and 1 base at J; junction bases unmatched: 10. The CDR3 runs 18 residues. For the CDR3, the DNA is TGTGCCAGCTCACCAAACACCAGGGGGCAAGCGAGCAATCAGCCCCAGCATTTT. Translation: CASSPNTRGQASNQPQHF.

Of note for this clone: Within the sample, other DNA sequences also encode this same CDR3. The chain has TRBV11-2 and TRBJ2-3; TRBD2 is a possible D gene (6 bases). Trimming took 5 bases from V and 1 from J, leaving 13 bases between them. The CDR3 spans 15 residues. The germline gives CDR1 SGHAT, CDR2 FQNNGV. CDR3 amino acids: CASSPAGTGTDTQYF. The CDR3 DNA follows: TGTGCCAGCAGCCCGGCGGGGACTGGCACAGATACGCAGTATTTT.

This clone was recorded only once. J is TRBJ1-2 and V is TRBV29-1; 7 bases line up with TRBD1. The CDR3 is 12 amino acids. Germline CDR1 is SQVTM and CDR2 is ANQGSEA. Germline trimming cut 6 bases from V and 7 bases from J; bases unmatched to any gene: 8. CDR3 sequence reads: CSVNSQGGGYTF. For the CDR3, the DNA is TGCAGCGTCAACAGCCAGGGGGGTGGCTACACCTTC.

Only one count was recorded for this clone. The CDR3 region is CASSLEGQFPYEQYF. The CDR3 DNA reads as TGTGCCAGCAGCTTAGAGGGACAGTTCCCCTACGAGCAGTACTTC. The rearrangement uses TRBV7-6 and TRBJ2-7; 7 bases line up with TRBD1. The length of the CDR3 is 15 residues. Trimming took 1 base from V and 2 from J; bases not matched to a gene: 5. The germline V gene encodes CDR1 SGHVS and CDR2 FNYEAQ. Together with reference TRBV7-6 and TRBJ2-7, the CDR3 gives the full variable domain: GAGVSQSPRYKVTKRGQDVALRCDPISGHVSLYWYRQALGQGPEFLTYFNYEAQQDKSGLPNDRFSAERPEGSISTLTIQRTEQRDSAMYRCASSLEGQFPYEQYFGPGTRLTVT.

The genes are TRBV21-1 and TRBJ1-6. TRBV21-1 represents a pseudogene. This CDR3 comprises 19 residues. In nucleotides, the CDR3 is TGTGCCATCTCTACTCCGGGACGCAGGCAGGGAGGCTATAATTCACCCCTCCACTTT. Its protein is CAISTPGRRQGGYNSPLHF.